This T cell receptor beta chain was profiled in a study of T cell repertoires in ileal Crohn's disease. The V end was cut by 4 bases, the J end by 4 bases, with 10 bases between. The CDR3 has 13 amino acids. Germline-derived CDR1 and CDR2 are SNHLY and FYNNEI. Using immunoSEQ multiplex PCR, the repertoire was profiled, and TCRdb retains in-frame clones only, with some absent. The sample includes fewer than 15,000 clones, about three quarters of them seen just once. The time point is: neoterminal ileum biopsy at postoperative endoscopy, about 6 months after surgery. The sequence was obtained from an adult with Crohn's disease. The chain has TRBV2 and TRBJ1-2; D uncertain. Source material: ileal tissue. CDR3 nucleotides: TGTGCCAGCAGTGGCGACATGGGCTATGGCTACACCTTC. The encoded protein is CASSGDMGYGYTF.